A selection of T cell receptor beta chains follows, all from one sample in a study of T-cell memory formation after mild COVID-19. TCRdb passed the 5' RACE reads through MiXCR, listing each CDR3 protein once. The data contain about 560,000 distinct CDR3 sequences, roughly a sixth of them singletons. Sequenced material: PBMCs or a T cell subset sorted from them (not recorded which). Every receptor here comes from an adult woman who had mild COVID-19 (a few samples of this study predate the infection). Cell type and time point are not known. CDR3s include the opening cysteine and the closing phenylalanine or tryptophan. The order of the fields is clone size, J gene, V gene, D gene, CDR3 DNA, CDR3 protein. A D gene is named only where the DNA matches it firmly. Some rows have no size entry. The others give once, few or many, or a class for an expanded clone.

size: few
J: TRBJ2-1
V: TRBV24-1
D: TRBD2
DNA: TGTGCCACCAGTGATCGACTAGCGGGGGGTGACAATGAGCAGTTCTTC
CDR3: CATSDRLAGGDNEQFF

size: few
J: TRBJ1-2
V: TRBV4-1
D: TRBD1
DNA: TGCGCCAGCAGCCTATCCGGGACAGGGAGTCACTATGGCTACACCTTC
CDR3: CASSLSGTGSHYGYTF

size: NA
J: TRBJ2-1
V: TRBV7-6
D: NA
DNA: TGTGCCAGCAGCCCCCAAACCTTGGGGTTAAATGAGCAGTTCTTC
CDR3: CASSPQTLGLNEQFF

size: NA
J: TRBJ1-1
V: TRBV18
D: NA
DNA: TGTGCCAGCTCACAGTGGCAGGCGGACACTGAAGCTTTCTTT
CDR3: CASSQWQADTEAFF

size: NA
J: TRBJ1-5
V: TRBV6-2/TRBV6-3
D: NA
DNA: TGTGCCAGCAGTTACTCAGGGGCCGCCAATCAGCCCCAGCATTTT
CDR3: CASSYSGAANQPQHF

size: NA
J: TRBJ1-6
V: TRBV7-3
D: NA
DNA: TGTGCCAGCAGCATAGGCCCGCGGGGACCCCTCCACTTT
CDR3: CASSIGPRGPLHF

size: few
J: TRBJ2-3
V: TRBV11-3
D: NA
DNA: TGTGCCAGCAGCTTAGGGAGGCAGGGGACGCAGTATTTT
CDR3: CASSLGRQGTQYF

size: NA
J: TRBJ2-1
V: TRBV19
D: NA
DNA: TGTGCCAGTAGTATAACCCCTGAGGAGACAGATGAGCAGTTCTTC
CDR3: CASSITPEETDEQFF

size: NA
J: TRBJ2-2
V: TRBV2
D: NA
DNA: TGTGCCAGCAGTGAATCGACAGGAGGGGAGCTGTTTTTT
CDR3: CASSESTGGELFF

size: NA
J: TRBJ1-1
V: TRBV4-2
D: NA
DNA: TGTGCCAGCAGCCCAAAGAGGATAACTGAAGCTTTCTTT
CDR3: CASSPKRITEAFF

size: NA
J: TRBJ2-2
V: TRBV24-1
D: NA
DNA: TGTGCCACCAGTGGCCTGGACAGTTTTACCGGGGAGCTGTTTTTT
CDR3: CATSGLDSFTGELFF

size: few
J: TRBJ1-2
V: TRBV6-2/TRBV6-3
D: NA
DNA: TGTGCCAGCAGTCCCCCGGCGGCTAACTATGGCTACACCTTC
CDR3: CASSPPAANYGYTF

size: NA
J: TRBJ2-7
V: TRBV5-1
D: TRBD1
DNA: TGCGCCAGCAAGGGGACAGGGTCCTACGAGCAGTACTTC
CDR3: CASKGTGSYEQYF

size: NA
J: TRBJ1-1
V: TRBV7-9
D: TRBD1
DNA: TGTGCCAGCAGCTTACCCCGGGACAGGGGACCGAACACTGAAGCTTTCTTT
CDR3: CASSLPRDRGPNTEAFF

size: few
J: TRBJ2-1
V: TRBV9
D: NA
DNA: TGTGCCAGCAGCTCCCCTACGGGGGACAATGAGCAGTTCTTC
CDR3: CASSSPTGDNEQFF

size: NA
J: TRBJ2-1
V: TRBV4-3
D: TRBD2
DNA: TGCGCCAGCAGCCAAGAATTTAGCGGGTTCCGGAATGAGCAGTTCTTC
CDR3: CASSQEFSGFRNEQFF

size: NA
J: TRBJ2-1
V: TRBV3-1
D: TRBD1
DNA: TGTGCCAGCAGCCTTGGGACAGGCCGGGTAGCGAACAATGAGCAGTTCTTC
CDR3: CASSLGTGRVANNEQFF

size: many
J: TRBJ1-6
V: TRBV5-1
D: NA
DNA: TGCGCCAGCAGCTCTTCTGCAGGGAGCTCCTATAATTCACCCCTCCACTTT
CDR3: CASSSSAGSSYNSPLHF

size: NA
J: TRBJ1-2
V: TRBV3-1
D: TRBD1
DNA: TGTGCCAGCAGCCGCCATACAGGGGTTGGTGGCTATGGCTACACCTTC
CDR3: CASSRHTGVGGYGYTF

size: NA
J: TRBJ1-5
V: TRBV5-4
D: NA
DNA: TGTGCCAGCAGCTTGATGGGCAGGATCTTCAATCAGCCCCAGCATTTT
CDR3: CASSLMGRIFNQPQHF

size: NA
J: TRBJ1-1
V: TRBV5-1
D: NA
DNA: TGCGCCAGCAGCCCCACAGTGGCGTTGACTGAAGCTTTCTTT
CDR3: CASSPTVALTEAFF

size: few
J: TRBJ2-3
V: TRBV7-9
D: NA
DNA: TGTGCCAGCAGCCTCGGGGAGAGTACGCAGTATTTT
CDR3: CASSLGESTQYF

size: few
J: TRBJ2-4
V: TRBV4-2
D: TRBD2
DNA: TGTGCCAGCAGCCAAGGAACCGGGACTAGCGAAATTCAGTACTTC
CDR3: CASSQGTGTSEIQYF

size: few
J: TRBJ2-7
V: TRBV2
D: NA
DNA: TGTGCCAGCAGTGAACGCGGGATCTCCTACGAGCAGTACTTC
CDR3: CASSERGISYEQYF

size: NA
J: TRBJ1-2
V: TRBV29-1
D: TRBD1
DNA: TGCAGCGTTGGACAGGGAAGCAACGATGGCTACACCTTC
CDR3: CSVGQGSNDGYTF

size: many
J: TRBJ2-5
V: TRBV4-1
D: TRBD1
DNA: TGCGCCAGCAGCCGGGACAGAGGTACCCTGGGGACCCAGTACTTC
CDR3: CASSRDRGTLGTQYF

size: NA
J: TRBJ1-6
V: TRBV12-3/TRBV12-4
D: TRBD1
DNA: TGTGCCAGCAGACATAGGACAGGGGATAATTCACCCCTCCACTTT
CDR3: CASRHRTGDNSPLHF

size: NA
J: TRBJ2-1
V: TRBV4-1
D: TRBD2
DNA: TGCGCCAGCAGCCAAGTATCTAGCGGGGGGAATGAGCAGTTCTTC
CDR3: CASSQVSSGGNEQFF

size: few
J: TRBJ2-2
V: TRBV6-6
D: TRBD1
DNA: TGTGCCAGCAGCTATGGACAGGGGGAGGCCGGGGAGCTGTTTTTT
CDR3: CASSYGQGEAGELFF

size: few
J: TRBJ1-6
V: TRBV7-3
D: NA
DNA: TGTGCCAGCAGCTTAACAGGAAACGGGGGATATACCGGCTCCTATAATTCACCCCTCCACTTT
CDR3: CASSLTGNGGYTGSYNSPLHF

size: many
J: TRBJ2-3
V: TRBV12-3/TRBV12-4
D: TRBD2
DNA: TGTGCCAGCAGTTTTACGACTAGCGGGAGTTCAGATACGCAGTATTTT
CDR3: CASSFTTSGSSDTQYF

size: few
J: TRBJ2-2
V: TRBV5-1
D: NA
DNA: TGCGCCAGCAGCTCATGGACCGGTGCGAACACCGGGGAGCTGTTTTTT
CDR3: CASSSWTGANTGELFF

size: few
J: TRBJ2-1
V: TRBV7-9
D: NA
DNA: TGTGCCACCCTACTGGAACGGGAGTCTACCTACAATGAGCAGTTCTTC
CDR3: CATLLERESTYNEQFF

size: few
J: TRBJ1-6
V: TRBV7-9
D: NA
DNA: TGTGCCAGCAGCTTTGGTCCCCTTCAGGCCCTCCACTTT
CDR3: CASSFGPLQALHF

size: NA
J: TRBJ2-2
V: TRBV7-8
D: NA
DNA: TGTGCCAGCAGCAAGGCTAGGATAGTGAACACCGGGGAGCTGTTTTTT
CDR3: CASSKARIVNTGELFF

size: NA
J: TRBJ1-2
V: TRBV20-1
D: NA
DNA: TGCAGTGCAGAACACCGGAACTATGGCTACACCTTC
CDR3: CSAEHRNYGYTF

size: few
J: TRBJ2-3
V: TRBV21-1
D: NA
DNA: TGTGCCAGCAGTCCCCCCAGCGGGATGGCAGATACGCAGTATTTT
CDR3: CASSPPSGMADTQYF

size: few
J: TRBJ2-3
V: TRBV20-1
D: NA
DNA: TGCAGTGCTAGAGATCCCTACACAGATACGCAGTATTTT
CDR3: CSARDPYTDTQYF

size: NA
J: TRBJ1-2
V: TRBV12-3/TRBV12-4
D: NA
DNA: TGTGCCAGCAGGCTACAAGAGTCCGGTGGCTACACCTTC
CDR3: CASRLQESGGYTF

size: NA
J: TRBJ2-1
V: TRBV7-6
D: TRBD1
DNA: TGTGCCAGCAGCTTAGCACAGGGGGCATCGGATGAGCAGTTCTTC
CDR3: CASSLAQGASDEQFF

size: many
J: TRBJ2-1
V: TRBV18
D: TRBD2
DNA: TGTGCCAGCTCACCTTTATTTCGGGGGGACTCCTACAATGAGCAGTTCTTC
CDR3: CASSPLFRGDSYNEQFF

size: few
J: TRBJ2-7
V: TRBV29-1
D: NA
DNA: TGCAGCGTTGTTGGCGGAAGGGACGATTACGAGCAGTACTTC
CDR3: CSVVGGRDDYEQYF

size: NA
J: TRBJ1-5
V: TRBV5-5
D: NA
DNA: TGTGCCAGCAGTGGGGATCTGGGCAATCAGCCCCAGCATTTT
CDR3: CASSGDLGNQPQHF

size: NA
J: TRBJ1-2
V: TRBV4-1
D: NA
DNA: TGCGCCAGCAGCCAAGATCCTGGCTATGGCTACACCTTC
CDR3: CASSQDPGYGYTF

size: NA
J: TRBJ1-4
V: TRBV5-5
D: TRBD1
DNA: TGTGCCAGCAGCTTGGGGGGACAGGGCTCGTATGAAAAACTGTTTTTT
CDR3: CASSLGGQGSYEKLFF

size: few
J: TRBJ2-1
V: TRBV6-2/TRBV6-3
D: TRBD2
DNA: TGTGCCAGCAGACGCACGGGACTAGCGGGATCAAAGTTCTTC
CDR3: CASRRTGLAGSKFF

size: NA
J: TRBJ2-7
V: TRBV20-1
D: NA
DNA: TGCAGTGCTAGAGATTTTCAGGGAAGGGCCTACGAGCAGTACTTC
CDR3: CSARDFQGRAYEQYF

size: NA
J: TRBJ2-3
V: TRBV7-2
D: NA
DNA: TGTGCCAGCAGCTTAGTTCGCATAGATACGCAGTATTTT
CDR3: CASSLVRIDTQYF

size: few
J: TRBJ2-1
V: TRBV29-1
D: TRBD1
DNA: TGCAGCGTAGCAGGGACAGAAGTAGAGTACAATGAGCAGTTCTTC
CDR3: CSVAGTEVEYNEQFF

size: NA
J: TRBJ1-5
V: TRBV6-2/TRBV6-3
D: NA
DNA: TGTGCCAGCAGTTACTCGAATCGCTGGCAGTTTGAAACAGACTACAATCAGCCCCAGCATTTT
CDR3: CASSYSNRWQFETDYNQPQHF

size: NA
J: TRBJ2-1
V: TRBV24-1
D: NA
DNA: TGTGCCACCATGAGACACAGCGCCTCTAATGAGCAGTTCTTC
CDR3: CATMRHSASNEQFF

size: NA
J: TRBJ1-1
V: TRBV9
D: NA
DNA: TGTGCCAGCAGCCCTGCGGGAGGGCCTAACACTGAAGCTTTCTTT
CDR3: CASSPAGGPNTEAFF

size: many
J: TRBJ2-1
V: TRBV2
D: TRBD1
DNA: TGTGCCAGCTATTACAGGGGCCAGGAGAGAGGAGAGCAGTTCTTC
CDR3: CASYYRGQERGEQFF

size: NA
J: TRBJ1-4
V: TRBV4-1
D: NA
DNA: TGCGCCAGCAGCCAAGCTTGGGGCAGCTCTAATGAAAAACTGTTTTTT
CDR3: CASSQAWGSSNEKLFF

size: many
J: TRBJ2-7
V: TRBV27
D: NA
DNA: TGTGCCAGCAGAAGGGCCCACTCCTACGAGCAGTACTTC
CDR3: CASRRAHSYEQYF

size: few
J: TRBJ1-1
V: TRBV12-3/TRBV12-4
D: NA
DNA: TGTGCCAGCAGTTTTGGGAAAGCCCGGGGCACTGAAGCTTTCTTT
CDR3: CASSFGKARGTEAFF

size: NA
J: TRBJ2-4
V: TRBV15
D: NA
DNA: TGTGCCACCAGCATAAGCAGGGAAAACATTCAGTACTTC
CDR3: CATSISRENIQYF

size: NA
J: TRBJ2-2
V: TRBV20-1
D: NA
DNA: TGCAGTGCTAGAAACGACAGGACGAACACCGGGGAGCTGTTTTTT
CDR3: CSARNDRTNTGELFF

size: few
J: TRBJ2-2
V: TRBV15
D: NA
DNA: TGTGCCACCAGCAGAGATTTAGCGGCCCGAGGAGTCAACACCGGGGAGCTGTTTTTT
CDR3: CATSRDLAARGVNTGELFF

size: NA
J: TRBJ1-2
V: TRBV20-1
D: TRBD1
DNA: TGCAGTGCGGGGACAGCTTATGGCTACACCTTC
CDR3: CSAGTAYGYTF